These 8 T cell receptor beta chains came from one sample sequenced in a study of control samples from healthy donors and cancer patients. Produced via immunoSEQ multiplex PCR; TCRdb's table is partial and in-frame only. The table lists around 100,000 clones, about 90% of them singletons. Source material: blood. The source is a woman aged 45 to 65 in good health.

This sequence joins TRBV4-1 and TRBJ2-2, with 9 bases aligning to TRBD1. J lost 4 bases, V lost 4 bases, and 4 bases had no gene match. The CDR3 runs to 15 residues. Germline-derived CDR1 and CDR2 are MGHRA and YSYEKL. The CDR3 DNA follows: TGCGCCAGCAGCCCGCCGGGACAGGGCACCGGGGAGCTGTTTTTT. Translation: CASSPPGQGTGELFF.

In its sample, this clone was seen a few times. CDR3 bases: TGCAGCGTCGCCTCGACTAGGGGGACCGGGGAGCTGTTTTTT. Its translation is CSVASTRGTGELFF. The J gene is TRBJ2-2, the V gene TRBV29-1; D is tentatively TRBD1 or TRBD2 (6 bases each). V lost 6 bases, J lost 5 bases, and 16 bases lay in between. The CDR3 sequence is 14 residues long. The germline V gene has CDR1 SQVTM and CDR2 ANQGSEA.

This rearrangement joins TRBV6-2 or TRBV6-3 to TRBJ1-5, with D possibly matching TRBD1 (5 bases). The CDR3 runs 15 residues. Germline CDR1 is MNHEY and CDR2 is SVGEGT. Trimming stripped 4 bases from V and 5 bases from J, with 15 bases between. The CDR3 spells CASSFLGTAHQPQHF. DNA for the CDR3: TGTGCCAGCAGTTTCCTCGGGACCGCTCATCAGCCCCAGCATTTT.

This clone was recorded once. The V and J genes are TRBV7-2 and TRBJ2-1; 10 bases fit TRBD2. CDR1 and CDR2 (germline): SGHTA, FQGNSA. The J segment lost 5 bases and the V segment lost 5 bases, leaving 9 bases of the junction unmatched. The CDR3 sequence is 16 residues long. The DNA of the CDR3 is TGTGCCAGCAGCATTCCGGGACTAGCGCAGAACAATGAGCAGTTCTTC. It translates to CASSIPGLAQNNEQFF.

This chain joins TRBV9 and TRBJ2-2, with D possibly TRBD1 on 7 matching bases. CDR3 length equals 16 residues. V lost 2 bases and J 7 bases, leaving 18 bases between the germline ends. Germline loops: CDR1 SGDLS, CDR2 YYNGEE. The CDR3 coding sequence is TGTGCCAGCAGCGTTTCTCAGGGGGGAAGGAACGGGGAGCTGTTTTTT. Its protein product is CASSVSQGGRNGELFF.

This chain uses TRBV5-8 with TRBJ1-1; 7 nucleotides align to TRBD1. V lost 5 bases, J lost 9 bases, and 7 bases stayed unmatched. Germline V gene sequence: CDR1 SGHTS, CDR2 YDEGEE. The CDR3 loop spans 12 amino acids. The CDR3 sequence is CASRSRGQKAFF. CDR3 DNA sequence: TGTGCCAGCAGATCGCGGGGACAGAAAGCTTTCTTT.

This chain links TRBV5-5 with TRBJ2-2, with TRBD2 matching over 8 bases. The V gene's germline CDR1 is SGHKS and CDR2 YYEKEE (reference sequence). V shed 4 bases and J 5 bases; nucleotides not matched to a gene: 13. The CDR3 extends over 17 amino acids. The CDR3 DNA reads TGTGCCAGCAGCCCGCTATATTCGGGAGGGGGAACCGGGGAGCTGTTTTTT. It encodes CASSPLYSGGGTGELFF.

The rearrangement joins TRBV9 to TRBJ2-3, with D tentatively TRBD2 (7 bases). Per the germline V gene, CDR1 is SGDLS and CDR2 is YYNGEE. Deletions cut 0 bases from V and 1 base from J, with 9 bases between. This CDR3 is built from 15 residues. The CDR3 DNA follows: TGTGCCAGCAGCGTAGGAGGGGGGGGCACAGATACGCAGTATTTT. Translating it yields CASSVGGGGTDTQYF.